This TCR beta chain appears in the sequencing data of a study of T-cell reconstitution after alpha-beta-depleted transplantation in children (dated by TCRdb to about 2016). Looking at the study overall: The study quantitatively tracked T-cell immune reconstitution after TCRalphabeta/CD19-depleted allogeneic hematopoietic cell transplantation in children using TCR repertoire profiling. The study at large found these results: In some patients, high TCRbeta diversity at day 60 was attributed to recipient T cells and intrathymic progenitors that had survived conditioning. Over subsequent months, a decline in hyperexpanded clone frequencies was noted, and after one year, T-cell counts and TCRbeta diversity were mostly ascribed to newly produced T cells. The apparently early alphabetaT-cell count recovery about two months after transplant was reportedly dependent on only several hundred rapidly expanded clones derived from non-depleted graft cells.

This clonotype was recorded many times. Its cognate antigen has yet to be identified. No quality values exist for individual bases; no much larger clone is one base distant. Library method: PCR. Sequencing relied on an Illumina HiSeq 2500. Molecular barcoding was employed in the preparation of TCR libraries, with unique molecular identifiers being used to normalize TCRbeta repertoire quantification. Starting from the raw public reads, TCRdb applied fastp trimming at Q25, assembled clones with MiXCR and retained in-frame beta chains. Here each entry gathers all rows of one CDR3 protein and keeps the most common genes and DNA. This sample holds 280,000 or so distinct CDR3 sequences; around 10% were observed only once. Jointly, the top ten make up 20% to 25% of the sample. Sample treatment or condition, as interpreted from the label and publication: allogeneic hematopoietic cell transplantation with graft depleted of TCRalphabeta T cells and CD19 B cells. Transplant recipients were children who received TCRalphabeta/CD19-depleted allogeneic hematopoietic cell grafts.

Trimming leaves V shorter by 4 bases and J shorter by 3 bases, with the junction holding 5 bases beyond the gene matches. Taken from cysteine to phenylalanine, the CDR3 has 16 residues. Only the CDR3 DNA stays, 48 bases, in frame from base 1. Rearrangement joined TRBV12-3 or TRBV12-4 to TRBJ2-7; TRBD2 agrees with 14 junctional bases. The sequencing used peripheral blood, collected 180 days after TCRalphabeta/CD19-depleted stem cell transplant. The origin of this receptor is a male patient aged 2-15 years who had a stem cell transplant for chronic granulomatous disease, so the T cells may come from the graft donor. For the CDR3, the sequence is CASSSWTSGRNYEQYF. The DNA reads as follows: TGTGCCAGCAGTTCATGGACTAGCGGGAGGAACTACGAGCAGTACTTC.